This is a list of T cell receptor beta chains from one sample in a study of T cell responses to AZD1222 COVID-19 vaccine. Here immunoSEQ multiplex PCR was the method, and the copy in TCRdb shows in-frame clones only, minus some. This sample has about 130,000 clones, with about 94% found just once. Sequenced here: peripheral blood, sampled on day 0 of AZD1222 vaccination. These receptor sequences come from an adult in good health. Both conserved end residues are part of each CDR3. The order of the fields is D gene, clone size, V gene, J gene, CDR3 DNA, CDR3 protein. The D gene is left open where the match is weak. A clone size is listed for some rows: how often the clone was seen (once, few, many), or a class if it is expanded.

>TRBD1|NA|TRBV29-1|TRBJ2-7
TGCAGCGTTGGAAACGACAGGGTGGACGAGCAGTACTTC
CSVGNDRVDEQYF
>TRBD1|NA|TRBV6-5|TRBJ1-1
TGTGCCAGCAGACCGACAGGGGGGACTGAAGCTTTCTTT
CASRPTGGTEAFF
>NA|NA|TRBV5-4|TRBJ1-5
TGTGCCAGCACCCAGTGGCATTTT
CASTQWHF
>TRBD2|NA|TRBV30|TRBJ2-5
TGTGCCTGGAGGTCCCCCACTAGCGGTACCCAGTACTTC
CAWRSPTSGTQYF
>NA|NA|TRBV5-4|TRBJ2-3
TGTGCCAGCAGAATGGTCGGGTCCTCAGATACGCAGTATTTT
CASRMVGSSDTQYF
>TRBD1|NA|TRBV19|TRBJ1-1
TGTGCCAGTAACTCCGACAGGGGGTGGAACACTGAAGCTTTCTTT
CASNSDRGWNTEAFF
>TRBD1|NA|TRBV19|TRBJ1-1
TGTGCCAGTAGCCCAGCGTCCACAGGGGGAGGTACTGAAGCTTTCTTT
CASSPASTGGGTEAFF
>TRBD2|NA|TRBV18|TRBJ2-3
TGTGCCAGCTCACCCCTTTCCCAGCGGGAGGACGTAGATACGCAGTATTTT
CASSPLSQREDVDTQYF
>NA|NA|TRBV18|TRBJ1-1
TGTGCCAGCTCGTCATGGGAGGGGGTCTCTTCTGAAGCTTTCTTT
CASSSWEGVSSEAFF
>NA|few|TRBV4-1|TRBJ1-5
TGCGCCAGCAGCCAAGTTCAGGGCCAGCCCCAGCATTTT
CASSQVQGQPQHF
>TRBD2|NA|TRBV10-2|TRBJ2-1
TGCGCCAGCTTGACTAGCGGGAGGGAATACAATGAGCAGTTCTTC
CASLTSGREYNEQFF
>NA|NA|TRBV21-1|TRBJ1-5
TGTGCCAGCAACCCGACAGGGGTCCGTAGCAATCAGCCCCAGCATTTT
CASNPTGVRSNQPQHF
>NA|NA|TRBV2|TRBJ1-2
TGTGCCAGCAGGAGAGCGTGGACGGACCCATATGGCTACACCTTC
CASRRAWTDPYGYTF
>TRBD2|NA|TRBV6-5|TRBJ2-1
TGTGCCAGCAGGACCGGGGGGGGCAATGAGCAGTTCTTC
CASRTGGGNEQFF
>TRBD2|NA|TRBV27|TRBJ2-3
TGTGCCAGCAGTTTGGGTGGACTAGCTTCAGATACGCAGTATTTT
CASSLGGLASDTQYF
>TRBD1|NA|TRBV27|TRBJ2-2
TGTGCCAGCAGTTTAAAAACAGGGGCTTCAACAAACACCGGGGAGCTGTTTTTT
CASSLKTGASTNTGELFF
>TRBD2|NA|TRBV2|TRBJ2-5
TGTGCCAGCAGTGAAGGGGCTAGCGGGACAAGGGAAGAGACCCAGTACTTC
CASSEGASGTREETQYF
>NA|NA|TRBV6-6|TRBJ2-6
TGTGCCAGCAGTTACACGGGTGCTGGGGCCAACGTCCTGACTTTC
CASSYTGAGANVLTF
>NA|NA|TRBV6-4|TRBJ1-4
TGTGCCAGAACCCCTCTCGGCAGGGCTAATGAAAAACTGTTTTTT
CARTPLGRANEKLFF
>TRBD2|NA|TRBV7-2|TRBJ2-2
TGTGCCAGCAGCTTAGAGGTAGCGGGAGGGCCCATCGGGGAGCTGTTTTTT
CASSLEVAGGPIGELFF
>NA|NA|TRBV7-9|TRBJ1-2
TGTGCCAGCAGCCCCCATGCCGGGACCAACTATGGCTACACCTTC
CASSPHAGTNYGYTF
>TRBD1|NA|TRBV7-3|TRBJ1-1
TGTGCCAGCAGCCCCGGACAGGGGGACACTGAAGCTTTCTTT
CASSPGQGDTEAFF
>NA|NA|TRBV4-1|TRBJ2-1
TGCGCCAGCAGCTACTTCAGGGGAACCTACAATGAGCAGTTCTTC
CASSYFRGTYNEQFF
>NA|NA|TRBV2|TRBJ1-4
TGTGCCAGCACCGCTCTCCCAACCGCGCCCGAAAAACTGTTTTTT
CASTALPTAPEKLFF
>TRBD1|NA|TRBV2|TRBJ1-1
TGTGCCAGCAGTGAAGCGCTGAGGGGGCGAGAGAACACTGAAGCTTTCTTT
CASSEALRGRENTEAFF
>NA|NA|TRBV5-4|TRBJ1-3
TGTGCCAGCAGCTTGTTTGGTTTAAGTAACACCATATATTTT
CASSLFGLSNTIYF
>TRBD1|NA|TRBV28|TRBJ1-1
TGTGCCAGCAGTTTCGTTCGGCAGGGGGCCTATAGGACTGAAGCTTTCTTT
CASSFVRQGAYRTEAFF
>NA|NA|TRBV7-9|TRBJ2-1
TGTGCCAGCAGCGGGGGTGACAATGAGCAGTTCTTC
CASSGGDNEQFF
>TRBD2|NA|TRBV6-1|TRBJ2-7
TGTGCCAGCAGTGAAGATAAGCGGGGGTACGAGCAGTACTTC
CASSEDKRGYEQYF
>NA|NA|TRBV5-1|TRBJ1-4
TGCGCCAGCAGCTACCGGGACGGAGATGAAAAACTGTTTTTT
CASSYRDGDEKLFF
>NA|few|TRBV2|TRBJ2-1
TGTGCCAGCAGCGTCGGCCCAAGGAATGAGCAGTTCTTC
CASSVGPRNEQFF
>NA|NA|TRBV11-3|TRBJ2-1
TGTGCCAGCAGCTTAGGCCGAGGGAATCTTTACAATGAGCAGTTCTTC
CASSLGRGNLYNEQFF
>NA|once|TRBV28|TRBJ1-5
TGTGCCAGCACCCCCGTACTCGGTCAGCCCCAGCATTTT
CASTPVLGQPQHF
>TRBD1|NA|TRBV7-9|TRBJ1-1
TGTGCCAGCAGCACCGACAGGGGGACTGAAGCTTTCTTT
CASSTDRGTEAFF
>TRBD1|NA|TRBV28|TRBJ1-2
TGTGCCAGCAGTCCCTGGACAGGGTCATATGTCTATGGCTACACCTTC
CASSPWTGSYVYGYTF
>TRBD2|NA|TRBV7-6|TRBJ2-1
TGTGCCAGCAGCTCGGGACTAGCGGGAGGAAATGAGCAGTTCTTC
CASSSGLAGGNEQFF
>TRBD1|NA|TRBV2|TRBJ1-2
TGTGCCTGTACCTCGACAGGGAATCGGTATGGCTACACCTTC
CACTSTGNRYGYTF
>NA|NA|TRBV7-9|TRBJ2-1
TGTGCCAGCAGCTTAGATGGCGGGCGACCCCACAATGAGCAGTTCTTC
CASSLDGGRPHNEQFF
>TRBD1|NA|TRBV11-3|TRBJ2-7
TGTGCCAGCAGCAACCGGGACAGAGCCTACGAGCAGTACTTC
CASSNRDRAYEQYF
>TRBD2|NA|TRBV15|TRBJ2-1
TGTGCCACCAGCGGAACCGGGGCGGGAGTGAGGAATGAGCAGTTCTTC
CATSGTGAGVRNEQFF
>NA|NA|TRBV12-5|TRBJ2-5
TGTGCTAGTGGTTTGGCCCCGGGGGCCGAGACCCAGTACTTC
CASGLAPGAETQYF
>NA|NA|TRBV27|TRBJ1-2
TGTGCCAGCAGTTTTACCGGACAGCACTATGGCTACACCTTC
CASSFTGQHYGYTF
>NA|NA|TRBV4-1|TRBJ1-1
TGCGCCAGCAGCCAAGACCAGGGGAACACTGAAGCTTTCTTT
CASSQDQGNTEAFF
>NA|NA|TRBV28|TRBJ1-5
TGTGCCAGCACCCCTCACAGGCTAAATCAGCCCCAGCATTTT
CASTPHRLNQPQHF
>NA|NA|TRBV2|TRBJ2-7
TGTGCCAGCAGTCAGGCGGCCGAGCAGTACTTC
CASSQAAEQYF
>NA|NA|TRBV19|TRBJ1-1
TGTGCCAGTAGTCTTGGGCCAAACACTGAAGCTTTCTTT
CASSLGPNTEAFF
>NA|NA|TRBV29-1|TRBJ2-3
TGCAGCGTTCCCCTCCAGGGGCCCTTGTATTTT
CSVPLQGPLYF
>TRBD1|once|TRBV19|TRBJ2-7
TGTGCCAGTAGTGTACACCCGGGACAGGGGAACTACGAGCAGTACTTC
CASSVHPGQGNYEQYF
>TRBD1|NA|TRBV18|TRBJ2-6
TGTGCCAGCTCACCACGGGGACAGGGGGCAACCCTCTCTGGGGCCAACGTCCTGACTTTC
CASSPRGQGATLSGANVLTF